The sample holds a few counts of the clone carrying this T cell receptor (beta chain). The CDR3 length is 17 residues. Trimming cost V 7 bases and J 1 base; bases outside gene matches: 11. Germline V lookup: CDR1 KGHDR, CDR2 SFDVKD. TCRdb re-called the RT-PCR reads with MiXCR, one entry per CDR3 protein. The sample shows about 680,000 distinct CDR3 sequences, approximately 15% of them seen only once. The chain uses TRBV24-1 and TRBJ2-3; 9 bases align to TRBD2. Sequencing was done on a sample of memory CD4+ T cells from blood. The source is a female donor in good health, serving as a healthy control. DNA for the CDR3: TGTGCCACCAGCGACCGAACCTGGACTAGCGGCACAGATACGCAGTATTTT. Its protein is CATSDRTWTSGTDTQYF.